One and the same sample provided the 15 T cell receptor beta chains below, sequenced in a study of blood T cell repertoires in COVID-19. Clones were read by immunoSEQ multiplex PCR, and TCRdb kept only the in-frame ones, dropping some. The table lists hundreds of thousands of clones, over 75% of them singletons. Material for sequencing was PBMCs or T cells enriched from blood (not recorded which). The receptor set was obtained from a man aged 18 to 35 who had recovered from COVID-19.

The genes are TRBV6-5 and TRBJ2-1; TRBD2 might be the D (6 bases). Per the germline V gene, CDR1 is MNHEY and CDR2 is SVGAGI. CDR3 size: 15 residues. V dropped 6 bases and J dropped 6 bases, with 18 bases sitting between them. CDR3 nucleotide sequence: TGTGCCAGCAGCGGTTACGGTAGCGGCCTCAATGAGCAGTTCTTC. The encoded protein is CASSGYGSGLNEQFF.

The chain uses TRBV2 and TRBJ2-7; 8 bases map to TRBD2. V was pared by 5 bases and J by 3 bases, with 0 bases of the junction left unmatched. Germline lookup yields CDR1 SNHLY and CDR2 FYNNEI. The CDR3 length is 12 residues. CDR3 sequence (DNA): TGTGCCAGCAGTAGCGGGAGCTACGAGCAGTACTTC. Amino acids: CASSSGSYEQYF. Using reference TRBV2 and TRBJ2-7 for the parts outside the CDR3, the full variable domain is EPEVTQTPSHQVTQMGQEVILRCVPISNHLYFYWYRQILGQKVEFLVSFYNNEISEKSEIFDDQFSVERPDGSNFTLKIRSTKLEDSAMYFCASSSGSYEQYFGPGTRLTVT.

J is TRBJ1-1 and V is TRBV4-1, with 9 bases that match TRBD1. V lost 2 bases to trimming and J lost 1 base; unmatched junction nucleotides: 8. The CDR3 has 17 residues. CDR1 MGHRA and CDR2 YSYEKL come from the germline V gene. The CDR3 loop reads CASSQPNRGRRNTEAFF. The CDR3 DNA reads TGCGCCAGCAGCCAACCCAACAGGGGGCGAAGGAACACTGAAGCTTTCTTT.

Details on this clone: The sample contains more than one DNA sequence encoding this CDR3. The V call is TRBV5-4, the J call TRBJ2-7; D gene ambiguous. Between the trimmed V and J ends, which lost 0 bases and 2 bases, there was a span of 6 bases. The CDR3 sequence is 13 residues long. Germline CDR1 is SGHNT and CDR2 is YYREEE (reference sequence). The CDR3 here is CASSLDGAYEQYF. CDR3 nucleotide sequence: TGTGCCAGCAGCTTGGACGGTGCCTACGAGCAGTACTTC.

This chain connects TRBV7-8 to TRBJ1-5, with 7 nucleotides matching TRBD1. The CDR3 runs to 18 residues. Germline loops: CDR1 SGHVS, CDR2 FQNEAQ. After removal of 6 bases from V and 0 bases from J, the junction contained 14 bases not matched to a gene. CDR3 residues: CASRNTPRGQNSNQPQHF. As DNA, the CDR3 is TGTGCCAGCAGGAATACCCCAAGGGGACAGAATAGCAATCAGCCCCAGCATTTT.

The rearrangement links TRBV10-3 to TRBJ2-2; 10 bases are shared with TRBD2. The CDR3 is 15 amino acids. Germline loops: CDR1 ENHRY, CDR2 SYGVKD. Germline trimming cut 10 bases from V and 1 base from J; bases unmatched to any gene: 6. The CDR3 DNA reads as TGTGCCACGCAGTGGACTAGCGGGAACACCGGGGAGCTGTTTTTT. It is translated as CATQWTSGNTGELFF.

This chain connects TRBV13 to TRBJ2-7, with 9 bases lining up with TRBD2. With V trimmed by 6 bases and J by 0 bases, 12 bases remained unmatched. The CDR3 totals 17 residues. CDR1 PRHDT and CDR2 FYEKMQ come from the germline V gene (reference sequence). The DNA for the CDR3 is TGTGCCAGCAGAATAGCGGGAGCAGACATTAGCTCCTACGAGCAGTACTTC. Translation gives CASRIAGADISSYEQYF.

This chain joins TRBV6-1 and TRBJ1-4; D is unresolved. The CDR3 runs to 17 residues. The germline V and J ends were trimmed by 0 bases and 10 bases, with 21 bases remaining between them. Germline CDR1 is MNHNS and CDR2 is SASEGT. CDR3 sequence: CASSEALPAAGGGKLFF. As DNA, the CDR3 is TGTGCCAGCAGTGAAGCGCTTCCGGCAGCAGGCGGAGGAAAACTGTTTTTT.

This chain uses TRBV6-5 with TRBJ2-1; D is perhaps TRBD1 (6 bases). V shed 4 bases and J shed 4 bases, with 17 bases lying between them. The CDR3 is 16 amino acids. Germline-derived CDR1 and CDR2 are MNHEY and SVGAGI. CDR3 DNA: TGTGCCAGCAGTTCACCTGCAGGGGTCGCTTACAATGAGCAGTTCTTC. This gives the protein CASSSPAGVAYNEQFF.

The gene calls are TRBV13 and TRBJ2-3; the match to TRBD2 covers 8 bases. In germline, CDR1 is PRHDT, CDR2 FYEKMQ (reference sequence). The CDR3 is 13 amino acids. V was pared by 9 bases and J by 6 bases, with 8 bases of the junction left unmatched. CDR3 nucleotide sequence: TGTGCCAGTGGTAGCGGGAATTGGGATACGCAGTATTTT. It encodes CASGSGNWDTQYF.

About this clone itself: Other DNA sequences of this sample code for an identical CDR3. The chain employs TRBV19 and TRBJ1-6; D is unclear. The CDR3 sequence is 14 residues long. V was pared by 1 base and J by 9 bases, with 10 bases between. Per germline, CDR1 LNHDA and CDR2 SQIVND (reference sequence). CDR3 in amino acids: CASSIGGLGSPLHF. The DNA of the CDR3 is TGTGCCAGTAGTATAGGAGGGCTGGGTTCACCCCTCCACTTT.

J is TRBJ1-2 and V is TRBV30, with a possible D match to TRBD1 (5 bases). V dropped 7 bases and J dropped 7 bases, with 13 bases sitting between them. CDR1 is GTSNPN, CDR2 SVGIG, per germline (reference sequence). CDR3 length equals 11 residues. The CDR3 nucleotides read TGTGCCTCAAAACGGGGGAGTGGCTACACCTTC. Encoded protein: CASKRGSGYTF.

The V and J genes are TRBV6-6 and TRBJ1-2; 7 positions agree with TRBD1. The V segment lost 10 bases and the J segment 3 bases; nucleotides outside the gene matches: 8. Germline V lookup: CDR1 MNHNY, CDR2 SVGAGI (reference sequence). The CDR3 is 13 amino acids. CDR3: CATGEQGYYGYTF. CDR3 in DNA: TGTGCCACCGGAGAACAGGGGTACTATGGCTACACCTTC.

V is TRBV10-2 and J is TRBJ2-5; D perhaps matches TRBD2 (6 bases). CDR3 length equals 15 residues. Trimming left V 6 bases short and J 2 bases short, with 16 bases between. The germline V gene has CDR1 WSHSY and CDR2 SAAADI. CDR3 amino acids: CASSRPAGLQETQYF. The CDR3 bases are TGCGCCAGCAGCCGCCCAGCGGGCCTACAAGAGACCCAGTACTTC.

The CDR3 loop reads CAISPGTGYSETQYF. The CDR3 bases are TGTGCCATCAGCCCTGGGACAGGGTATTCAGAGACCCAGTACTTC. This chain connects TRBV10-3 to TRBJ2-5; 9 bases map to TRBD1. The ends lost 6 bases at V and 4 bases at J; junction bases unmatched: 9. The CDR3 is made up of 15 amino acids. Germline CDR1 reads ENHRY; CDR2 reads SYGVKD.